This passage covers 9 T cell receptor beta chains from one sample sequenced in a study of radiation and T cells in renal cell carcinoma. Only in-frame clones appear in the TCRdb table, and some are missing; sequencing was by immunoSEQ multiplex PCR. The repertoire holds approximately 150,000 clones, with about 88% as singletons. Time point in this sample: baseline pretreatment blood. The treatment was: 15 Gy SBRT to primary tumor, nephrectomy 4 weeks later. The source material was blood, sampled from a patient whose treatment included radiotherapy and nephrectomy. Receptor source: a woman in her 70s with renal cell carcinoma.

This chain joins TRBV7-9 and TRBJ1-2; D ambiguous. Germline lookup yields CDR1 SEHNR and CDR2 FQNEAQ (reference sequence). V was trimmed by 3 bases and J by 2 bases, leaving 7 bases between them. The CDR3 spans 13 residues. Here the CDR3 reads CASSFSGNYGYTF. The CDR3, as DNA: TGTGCCAGCAGCTTTTCGGGGAACTATGGCTACACCTTC.

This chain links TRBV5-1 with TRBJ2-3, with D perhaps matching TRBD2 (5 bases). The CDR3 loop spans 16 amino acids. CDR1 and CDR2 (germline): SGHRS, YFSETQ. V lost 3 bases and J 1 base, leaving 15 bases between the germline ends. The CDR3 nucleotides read TGCGCCAGCAGCTCCAATATGCGGGCCGGCACAGATACGCAGTATTTT. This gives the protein CASSSNMRAGTDTQYF.

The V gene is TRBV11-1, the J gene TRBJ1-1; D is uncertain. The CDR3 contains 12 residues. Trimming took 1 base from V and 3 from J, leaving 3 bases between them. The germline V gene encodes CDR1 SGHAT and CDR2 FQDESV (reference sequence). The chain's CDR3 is CASSLDDTEAFF. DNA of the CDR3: TGTGCCAGCAGCTTAGATGACACTGAAGCTTTCTTT.

The CDR3 loop reads CASSQLGGGPTEAFF. The DNA of the CDR3 is TGTGCCAGCAGCCAATTGGGGGGGGGCCCCACTGAAGCTTTCTTT. This chain uses TRBV16 with TRBJ1-1, with a weak D call TRBD1 (6 bases). This CDR3 contains 15 residues. Per germline, CDR1 KGHSY and CDR2 FQNENV. The V end lost 1 base, the J end lost 4 bases, and 13 bases lay between the germline ends.

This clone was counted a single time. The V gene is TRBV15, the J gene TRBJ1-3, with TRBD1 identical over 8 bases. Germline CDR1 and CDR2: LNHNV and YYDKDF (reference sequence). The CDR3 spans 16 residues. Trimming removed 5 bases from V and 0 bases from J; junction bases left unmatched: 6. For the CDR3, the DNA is TGTGCCACCAGCCGCGGTGGGACAGGCTCTGGAAACACCATATATTTT. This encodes CATSRGGTGSGNTIYF.

The CDR3 sequence: CASSLRGDYGYTF. DNA for the CDR3: TGTGCCAGCAGCCTACGGGGCGACTATGGCTACACCTTC. The chain couples TRBV5-6 to TRBJ1-2, with D maybe TRBD1 (5 bases). Trimming cost V 4 bases and J 3 bases, with 10 bases left between them. CDR1 is SGHDT and CDR2 is YYEEEE in the germline V gene. This CDR3 comprises 13 residues. The variable domain in full, with the rest retrieved from reference TRBV5-6 and TRBJ1-2, is DAGVTQSPTHLIKTRGQQVTLRCSPKSGHDTVSWYQQALGQGPQFIFQYYEEEERQRGNFPDRFSGHQFPNYSSELNVNALLLGDSALYLCASSLRGDYGYTFGSGTRLTVV.

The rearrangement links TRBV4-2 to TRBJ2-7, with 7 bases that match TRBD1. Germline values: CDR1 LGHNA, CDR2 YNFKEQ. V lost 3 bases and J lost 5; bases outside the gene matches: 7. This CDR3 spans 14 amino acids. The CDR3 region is CASSQPGTVNEQYF. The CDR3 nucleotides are TGTGCCAGCAGCCAGCCCGGGACAGTAAACGAGCAGTACTTC.

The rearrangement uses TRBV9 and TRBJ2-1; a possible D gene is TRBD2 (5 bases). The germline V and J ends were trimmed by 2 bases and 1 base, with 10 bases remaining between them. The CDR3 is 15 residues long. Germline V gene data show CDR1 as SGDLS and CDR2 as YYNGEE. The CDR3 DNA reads TGTGCCAGCAGCGTTCGGACGGGATCCTACAATGAGCAGTTCTTC. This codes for CASSVRTGSYNEQFF.

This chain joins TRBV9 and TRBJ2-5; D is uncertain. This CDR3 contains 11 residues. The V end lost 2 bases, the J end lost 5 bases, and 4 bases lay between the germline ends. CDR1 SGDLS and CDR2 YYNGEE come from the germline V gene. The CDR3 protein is CASSVEETQYF. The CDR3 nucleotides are TGTGCCAGCAGCGTCGAGGAGACCCAGTACTTC.